These 17 T cell receptor beta chains came from one sample sequenced in a study of blood T cells in healthy people across ages. It was with a sample-barcoded 5' primer and a J-beta primer mix that a second PCR of about 6 to 11 cycles was run. MiXCR, applied by TCRdb to the 5' RACE reads, yields one record per CDR3 protein. The sample records some 550,000 distinct CDR3 sequences, about 45% being singletons. Sequenced: blood. The receptors stem from an elderly man in good health.

The chain has TRBV24-1 and TRBJ2-3; TRBD1 might be the D (5 bases). V shed 9 bases and J shed 5 bases, with 17 bases lying between them. This CDR3 region has 14 residues. Germline values: CDR1 KGHDR, CDR2 SFDVKD. DNA of the CDR3: TGTGCCACCGCAGACAGTCGAAGGGGAGATACGCAGTATTTT. Translating gives CATADSRRGDTQYF.

In nucleotides, the CDR3 is TGTGCCAGCAGCTTGCCGGCGGGACAGTATCAAGAGACCCAGTACTTC. Amino acid sequence: CASSLPAGQYQETQYF. The V and J genes are TRBV7-8 and TRBJ2-5; TRBD1 is a possible D gene (7 bases). CDR1 is SGHVS and CDR2 is FQNEAQ in the germline V gene. The CDR3 spans 16 residues. Trimming removed 3 bases from V and 2 bases from J, with 16 bases in between.

A word on this clonotype: A junction boundary mismatches the germline segment, possibly from a read error. The chain joins TRBV7-2 to TRBJ1-2; D possibly corresponds to TRBD1 (6 bases). Germline CDR1 is SGHTA and CDR2 is FQGNSA. The CDR3 is made up of 13 amino acids. CDR3 in amino acids: CASNLVGGGGYTF. The CDR3 DNA is TGTGCCAGCAACTTAGTAGGGGGTGGAGGCTACACCTTC.

This clonotype was counted ten times or more. The chain couples TRBV6-6 to TRBJ2-7, with 8 bases lining up with TRBD1. Trimming removed 0 bases from V and 3 bases from J; junction bases left unmatched: 13. The germline CDR1 and CDR2 sequences are MNHNY and SVGAGI (reference sequence). The CDR3 has 18 residues. The DNA for the CDR3 is TGTGCCAGCAGTTACTCGGCAGGGGGCATCGTGAGTAACTACGAGCAGTACTTC. Amino acids: CASSYSAGGIVSNYEQYF.

The chain is built from TRBV5-5 and TRBJ1-1, with TRBD1 as a possible D gene (5 bases). The V end lost 4 bases, the J end lost 5 bases, and 12 bases lay between the germline ends. Germline CDR1 is SGHKS and CDR2 is YYEKEE (reference sequence). The CDR3 runs to 13 residues. The CDR3 DNA follows: TGTGCCAGCAGCGTGATGGGGGGAACTGAAGCTTTCTTT. Protein product: CASSVMGGTEAFF. The full variable domain, in which reference TRBV5-5 and TRBJ1-1 provide the parts outside the CDR3, is DAGVTQSPTHLIKTRGQQVTLRCSPISGHKSVSWYQQVLGQGPQFIFQYYEKEERGRGNFPDRFSARQFPNYSSELNVNALLLGDSALYLCASSVMGGTEAFFGQGTRLTVV.

This clonotype has only a few counts. This rearrangement joins TRBV20-1 to TRBJ1-1; D uncertain. CDR3 length equals 17 residues. The germline gives CDR1 DFQATT, CDR2 SNEGSKA (reference sequence). V lost 5 bases and J 4 bases, leaving 26 bases between the germline ends. CDR3 coding DNA: TGCAGTGCTCCTCCGCTTGGGTCCCGCAGAGGGAGCACTGAAGCTTTCTTT. Amino acid sequence: CSAPPLGSRRGSTEAFF.

This rearrangement joins TRBV4-2 to TRBJ2-3; TRBD2 aligns across 10 bases. V lost 0 bases and J lost 6; bases outside the gene matches: 18. The germline gives CDR1 LGHNA, CDR2 YNFKEQ. This CDR3 contains 20 residues. The CDR3 sequence is CASSQDILGGLAGVGDTQYF. DNA for the CDR3: TGTGCCAGCAGCCAAGATATATTGGGTGGCCTAGCGGGAGTTGGGGATACGCAGTATTTT.

The rearrangement links TRBV29-1 to TRBJ2-1; 10 nucleotides agree with TRBD1. Germline CDR1 reads SQVTM; CDR2 reads ANQGSEA. This CDR3 is 15 amino acids long. The junction had 11 bases not matched to a gene; V was cut back by 2 bases and J by 10 bases. In nucleotides, the CDR3 is TGCAGCGTTGAAAACCGGGACAGGGGAGGGAAGGAGCAGTTCTTC. Translating it yields CSVENRDRGGKEQFF.

Many counts were recorded for this clonotype. The chain joins TRBV6-6 to TRBJ2-7; D is possibly TRBD2 (6 bases). Germline V lookup: CDR1 MNHNY, CDR2 SVGAGI (reference sequence). V lost 6 bases, J lost 2 bases, and 17 bases lay in between. This CDR3 has 15 amino acids. CDR3 bases: TGTGCCAGCAGAGGCCCGAATCCGGGGGCCTACGAGCAGTACTTC. Translated, it gives CASRGPNPGAYEQYF.

The table lists this clonotype with a few counts. V usage is TRBV7-2 and J usage is TRBJ2-5, with D perhaps given as TRBD1 or TRBD2 (5 bases each). The CDR3 has 15 amino acids. CDR1 and CDR2 (germline): SGHTA, FQGNSA. Trimming pared 1 base from V and 1 base from J, leaving 10 bases between. CDR3 residues: CASSLVGTSQETQYF. In nucleotides, the CDR3 is TGTGCCAGCAGCTTAGTGGGGACCAGCCAAGAGACCCAGTACTTC.

This clonotype was detected a few times. The rearrangement uses TRBV6-2 or TRBV6-3 and TRBJ2-7, with D unclear. The CDR3 runs to 10 residues. The V end was cut by 6 bases, the J end by 6 bases, with 6 bases between. Germline lookup yields CDR1 MNHEY and CDR2 SVGEGT. The CDR3 protein is CASSQREQYF. In nucleotides, the CDR3 is TGTGCCAGCAGCCAGCGCGAGCAGTACTTC.

The V and J genes are TRBV6-5 and TRBJ2-5; no reliable D call. Germline V gives CDR1 MNHEY, CDR2 SVGAGI. V lost 5 bases to trimming and J lost 11 bases, with 15 bases between them. This CDR3 comprises 12 residues. The CDR3 DNA sequence: TGTGCCAGCAGTGGGGTAACTTGGCAGCAGTACTTC. This sequence encodes CASSGVTWQQYF.

The chain carries TRBV20-1 and TRBJ2-3, with D unclear. The ends were cut back, 0 bases at V and 3 bases at J, with 1 base in the middle. Germline V gene data show CDR1 as DFQATT and CDR2 as SNEGSKA (reference sequence). CDR3 length: 11 residues. In DNA form, the CDR3 reads TGCAGTGCTAGAGAAACAGATACGCAGTATTTT. This sequence encodes CSARETDTQYF.

The J gene is TRBJ2-5, the V gene TRBV27; the D gene is possibly TRBD2 (6 bases). The CDR3 consists of 14 residues. CDR1 MNHEY and CDR2 SMNVEV come from the germline V gene (reference sequence). V lost 4 bases and J 0 bases, leaving 9 bases between the germline ends. CDR3 in amino acids: CASSSSGDQETQYF. For the CDR3, the DNA is TGTGCCAGCAGTTCATCGGGGGACCAAGAGACCCAGTACTTC.

This clonotype appeared a few times. The V gene is TRBV21-1, the J gene TRBJ2-5; the table gives TRBD1 as D, unverified against the DNA. TRBV21-1 is classified as a pseudogene. This CDR3 is built from 15 residues. CDR3 sequence (DNA): TGTGCCAGCAGCAAAGGGACAGGGGCCCAAGAGACCCAGTACTTC. Translating gives CASSKGTGAQETQYF.

The chain is built from TRBV6-1 and TRBJ2-7; TRBD2 matches at 11 bases. Losses at the gene ends were 6 bases for V and 7 bases for J; bases not matched to a gene: 11. This CDR3 contains 15 residues. CDR1 is MNHNS, CDR2 SASEGT, per germline. CDR3 protein: CASSLLAGANNEQYF. Written as DNA, the CDR3 is TGTGCCAGCAGCTTACTAGCGGGGGCCAACAATGAGCAGTACTTC.

This chain connects TRBV11-2 to TRBJ2-1; TRBD2 matches at 10 bases. The trim removed 5 bases at V and 3 bases at J, leaving 10 bases unmatched. This CDR3 is 17 amino acids long. Germline-derived CDR1 and CDR2 are SGHAT and FQNNGV. The CDR3 loop reads CASSLPLAGALYNEQFF. CDR3 sequence (DNA): TGTGCCAGCAGCCTGCCCCTAGCGGGGGCCCTCTACAATGAGCAGTTCTTC.